This T cell receptor beta chain was recovered during a study of T cells in Graves' hyperthyroidism and ophthalmopathy. Study-level background: Once the initial diagnosis was made, peripheral blood was obtained before any treatment. Overall study results and limits: Stable hyperthyroidism was told apart from ophthalmopathy by a model built on 13 V-J features.

It was RNA transcripts that yielded the amplified TCR beta CDR3 regions. A first-round RT-PCR of the TCR CDR3 used the HTBI primer set. TCRdb called the multiplex PCR reads again in MiXCR, with one record for every CDR3 protein. Of about 350,000 distinct CDR3 sequences listed, roughly 13% are singletons. On this clonotype: The target antigen is unknown.

Orbital computed tomography and thyroid ultrasound, together with serum TRAb and thyroxine and clinical symptoms, were used for diagnoses. Trimming stripped 5 bases from V and 0 bases from J, with 12 bases between. Germline V CDR1 and CDR2: SGHAT, FQNNGV. There are 15 residues in the CDR3. This TCR derives from a woman in her forties with Graves' ophthalmopathy. The J gene is TRBJ2-3, the V gene TRBV11-2; D is ambiguous. Sequencing was performed on blood. The CDR3 reads CASSLDGYSTDTQYF. DNA for the CDR3: TGTGCCAGCAGCCTGGACGGCTATAGCACAGATACGCAGTATTTT.